This TCR beta chain was recorded in a study of cytomegalovirus exposure and HLA in healthy donors (dated by TCRdb to about 2017). For context, the study as a whole: A later analysis indicated that the 90 to 150 validation repertoires were generated on the platform also employed for the approximately 700 repertoires of the first cohort. Along with the 666-subject first cohort, a separate validation cohort of 120 different subjects was used. The study combined high-throughput TCR immunosequencing, statistical association of individual TCRs with disease status, and machine learning to predict cytomegalovirus infection status. The aim of the study was to test whether cataloging public T cell receptors could identify signatures of past pathogen exposure. Points the paper makes about the study in general: Most TCR sequences were seen in very few donors, while some public TCRs were found in many individuals. In vitro tests confirmed that a few of the cytomegalovirus-associated TCR beta chains recognize cytomegalovirus antigens. According to the authors, the approach could potentially be generalized to other disease states and immunological phenotypes. In the study, roughly 160 TCR beta chains were listed as associated with cytomegalovirus. A later analysis found that TCRs clustered in the first cohort also tended to co-occur in the 120 or so validation repertoires, with 90% to 95% of cluster scores above 0. A later analysis lacked HLA typing for the validation cohort, so it scored co-occurrence in that cohort across all 120 or so repertoires. The classifier was reported to diagnose cytomegalovirus status with high specificity and sensitivity in both the original and validation cohorts.

The library was obtained by the immunoSEQ multiplex PCR assay. The study's processing was this. A statistical classification framework was developed to diagnose cytomegalovirus status using the catalog of TCR beta chain sequences. Sourced from immuneACCESS, this table was stored by TCRdb with only in-frame sequences that have V and J called. A share of the clones is absent; for the studies checked, an unresolved V gene accounts for under half, and the remainder has no known explanation. V and J calls and clone size follow that table, whereas D and trimming were derived from the DNA. Counted in this sample were approximately 160,000 clones; roughly 95% of them appeared once. The top ten clonotypes cover approximately 0.97% of the sample. Separate from the roughly 650-subject first cohort, the validation cohort of about 120 subjects was the group to which the donors belonged. Measured from the cysteine to the phenylalanine, the CDR3 is 16 residues long. The sequence is cut down to CDR3 DNA, 48 bases in frame from base 1. V drops 0 bases and J drops 1 base, leaving 10 bases in between. CDR1 and CDR2 were assigned from the germline V gene (reference sequence) as MNHNY and SVGAGI.

Comment on this clone: Its antigen is currently not known. No qualities accompany the bases; no much larger clone lies one base away.

This chain joins TRBV6-6 to TRBJ1-5; no D gene call is confident. The specimen was PBMCs. This receptor was taken from a woman aged 18 to 35 in good health and CMV-seronegative. The bases read TGTGCCAGCAGTTACTCGAGCCGGTTGAGCAATCAGCCCCAGCATTTT. Translated, it gives CASSYSSRLSNQPQHF.